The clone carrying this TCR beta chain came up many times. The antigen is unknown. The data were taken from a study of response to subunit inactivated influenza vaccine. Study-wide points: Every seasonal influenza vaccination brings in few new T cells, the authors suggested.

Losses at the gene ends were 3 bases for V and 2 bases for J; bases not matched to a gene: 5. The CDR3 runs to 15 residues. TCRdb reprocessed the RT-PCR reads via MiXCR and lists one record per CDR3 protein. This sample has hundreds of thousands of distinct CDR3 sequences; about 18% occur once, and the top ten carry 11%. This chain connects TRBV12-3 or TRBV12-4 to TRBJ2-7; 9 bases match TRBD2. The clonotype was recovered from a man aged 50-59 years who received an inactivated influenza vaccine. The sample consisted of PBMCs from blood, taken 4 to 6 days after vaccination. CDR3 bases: TGTGCCAGCAGTTTGGCGACTAGCGGCCCCTACGAGCAGTACTTC. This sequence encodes CASSLATSGPYEQYF.